The clone carrying this T cell receptor beta chain appeared many times. Trimming left V 5 bases short and J 4 bases short, with 12 bases between. This CDR3 comprises 13 residues. From germline, CDR1 is DFQATT and CDR2 SNEGSKA (reference sequence). This sample was included in a study of T cells after yellow fever vaccination. Universal primer sites and UMIs were introduced during 5'RACE template-switching synthesis of TCR cDNA. One entry per CDR3 protein results from TCRdb running MiXCR on the 5' RACE reads. The sample consists of roughly 330,000 distinct CDR3 sequences, around 6.8% of them appearing once.

The sequence was collected from a man younger than 35 who received the YFV17D yellow fever vaccine. The input for sequencing was PBMCs, taken 45 days after the first yellow fever vaccination. This chain uses TRBV20-1 with TRBJ2-1; a weak D match, TRBD1 (7 bases). In DNA, the CDR3 is TGCAGTGCTTGGACAGGAGGGTACAATGAGCAGTTCTTC. This translates into CSAWTGGYNEQFF.